Below are 21 T cell receptor beta chains sequenced from a single sample in a study of blood T cell repertoires in COVID-19. Some clones are missing from TCRdb's copy, which holds only in-frame ones; the method was immunoSEQ multiplex PCR. The repertoire holds 120,000 or so clones, with over 75% as singletons. The sequencing sample was made of peripheral blood. These receptors were taken from a woman older than 75 with acute or convalescent COVID-19.

V usage is TRBV7-8 and J usage is TRBJ2-7, with TRBD1 matching 7 bases. V trimming: 4 bases; J trimming: 3 bases; junction bases outside the gene matches: 9. Per germline, CDR1 SGHVS and CDR2 FQNEAQ. This CDR3 contains 15 residues. DNA for the CDR3: TGTGCCAGCAGCTCGGTGACAGGGAGTATCTACGAGCAGTACTTC. It translates to CASSSVTGSIYEQYF.

The V gene is TRBV13, the J gene TRBJ2-4, with D unclear. CDR1 is PRHDT, CDR2 FYEKMQ, per germline (reference sequence). The CDR3 covers 14 residues. V lost 5 bases and J lost 0, with 8 bases in between. CDR3 nucleotide sequence: TGTGCCAGCAGCGGTGATAGAGCCAAAAACATTCAGTACTTC. Amino acids: CASSGDRAKNIQYF.

A remark on this clone: The sample has other DNA sequences that encode this CDR3 too. The genes are TRBV15 and TRBJ2-1, with D perhaps TRBD1 (6 bases). CDR3 size: 16 residues. Trimming shortened V by 1 base and J by 3 bases, and 13 bases separated the two germline ends. Germline V CDR1 and CDR2: LNHNV, YYDKDF (reference sequence). CDR3 in amino acids: CATSRVGAGNYNEQFF. Here the CDR3 DNA reads TGTGCCACCAGCAGAGTGGGGGCAGGTAACTACAATGAGCAGTTCTTC.

The rearrangement links TRBV12-3 or TRBV12-4 to TRBJ1-2; D is perhaps TRBD1 (6 bases). The CDR3 runs 13 residues. The V end lost 8 bases, the J end lost 4 bases, and 14 bases lay between the germline ends. The CDR3 reads CASWGGAGYGYTF. The CDR3 bases are TGTGCCAGCTGGGGGGGCGCAGGCTATGGCTACACCTTC.

The chain joins TRBV19 to TRBJ1-2, with D uncertain. The CDR3 runs 15 residues. Germline V gene lookup returns CDR1 LNHDA and CDR2 SQIVND (reference sequence). V dropped 5 bases and J dropped 6 bases, with 19 bases sitting between them. The CDR3 nucleotides are TGTGCCAGTAGTCTCCGGGCCAATGGAGGAGATGGCTACACCTTC. This encodes CASSLRANGGDGYTF.

CDR3 nucleotides: TGCAGTGCTAGTGGTCAGACAGGGTCAGGGGCTTTCTTT. Its protein product is CSASGQTGSGAFF. The J gene is TRBJ1-1, the V gene TRBV20-1, with 7 bases that match TRBD1. The germline V gene encodes CDR1 DFQATT and CDR2 SNEGSKA (reference sequence). This CDR3 region has 13 residues. The ends lost 3 bases at V and 11 bases at J; junction bases unmatched: 12.

The chain has TRBV28 and TRBJ2-2; 7 bases agree with TRBD1. V lost 8 bases to trimming and J lost 0 bases; unmatched junction nucleotides: 6. The germline V gene encodes CDR1 MDHEN and CDR2 SYDVKM. This CDR3 has 15 residues. The CDR3 coding sequence is TGTGCCAGCTGGCCGGGACAGCCGAACACCGGGGAGCTGTTTTTT. Its protein product is CASWPGQPNTGELFF. The full variable domain, completed using reference TRBV28 and TRBJ2-2, is DVKVTQSSRYLVKRTGEKVFLECVQDMDHENMFWYRQDPGLGLRLIYFSYDVKMKEKGDIPEGYSVSREKKERFSLILESASTNQTSMYLCASWPGQPNTGELFFGEGSRLTVL.

This clone came up once. The chain uses TRBV6-1 and TRBJ1-2; D unresolved. The CDR3 sequence is 13 residues long. CDR1 and CDR2 (germline): MNHNS, SASEGT. Trimming removed 4 bases at V and 7 bases at J, with 13 bases between. The CDR3 nucleotides are TGTGCCAGCAGTGTCGAGGCCATCCGTGGCTACACCTTC. It yields the protein CASSVEAIRGYTF.

The chain employs TRBV6-4 and TRBJ2-3, with 8 bases fitting TRBD1. Germline assignment: CDR1 MRHNA and CDR2 SNTAGT. This CDR3 comprises 16 residues. Germline trimming cut 0 bases from V and 1 base from J; bases unmatched to any gene: 3. CDR3 DNA: TGTGCCAGCAGTGACTCGAAGACAGGGGGCACAGATACGCAGTATTTT. The encoded protein is CASSDSKTGGTDTQYF.

CDR3 nucleotide sequence: TGTGCCAGCAGTTGGAGGGATACGCAGTATTTT. Protein product: CASSWRDTQYF. The rearrangement uses TRBV6-6 and TRBJ2-3; weak D call: TRBD2 (5 bases). The germline V and J ends were trimmed by 4 bases and 6 bases, with 5 bases remaining between them. Germline V gives CDR1 MNHNY, CDR2 SVGAGI (reference sequence). The length of the CDR3 is 11 residues.

In its sample, this clone was seen once. This sequence joins TRBV20-1 and TRBJ2-5; 8 positions match TRBD2. After removal of 6 bases from V and 7 bases from J, the junction contained 4 bases not matched to a gene. The germline gives CDR1 DFQATT, CDR2 SNEGSKA (reference sequence). The CDR3 runs to 11 residues. CDR3 DNA sequence: TGCAGTGCCAGCGGGGGAACGACCCAGTACTTC. Protein sequence: CSASGGTTQYF.

The V and J genes are TRBV2 and TRBJ2-3; the D gene is possibly TRBD1 (6 bases). The CDR3 is 14 residues long. Germline V gene sequence: CDR1 SNHLY, CDR2 FYNNEI. V was pared by 3 bases and J by 7 bases, with 14 bases between. The CDR3 protein is CASSDLRGWNTQYF. In DNA form, the CDR3 reads TGTGCCAGCAGTGATCTAAGGGGGTGGAATACGCAGTATTTT. Supplemented by reference TRBV2 and TRBJ2-3, the full variable domain reads EPEVTQTPSHQVTQMGQEVILRCVPISNHLYFYWYRQILGQKVEFLVSFYNNEISEKSEIFDDQFSVERPDGSNFTLKIRSTKLEDSAMYFCASSDLRGWNTQYFGPGTRLTVL.

The J gene is TRBJ2-5, the V gene TRBV15, with TRBD1 matching 7 bases. The CDR3 covers 15 residues. Germline V gives CDR1 LNHNV, CDR2 YYDKDF (reference sequence). V was clipped by 5 bases and J by 3 bases; unmatched bases: 9. The CDR3 DNA sequence: TGTGCCACCAGCTGGGGACAGCAAGGAAAAGAGACCCAGTACTTC. It specifies CATSWGQQGKETQYF.

This clone was picked up one time. This sequence joins TRBV6-5 and TRBJ1-5, with TRBD1 matching 9 bases. In germline, CDR1 is MNHEY, CDR2 SVGAGI. V gave up 6 bases and J gave up 4 bases; unmatched junction bases: 1. The CDR3 is 13 amino acids. Here the CDR3 reads CASRDRGNQPQHF. For the CDR3, the DNA is TGTGCCAGCAGAGACAGGGGGAATCAGCCCCAGCATTTT.

This clone was counted only a few times. The chain uses TRBV19 and TRBJ2-3; D is undetermined. The length of the CDR3 is 14 residues. V was pared by 1 base and J by 6 bases, with 11 bases between. Germline values: CDR1 LNHDA, CDR2 SQIVND (reference sequence). CDR3 coding DNA: TGTGCCAGTAGTATAGGATACTCTACCGATACGCAGTATTTT. Translation: CASSIGYSTDTQYF.

CDR3 bases: TGTGCCAGCAGTCAAGGGGCCGGCACTGAAGCTTTCTTT. Its translation is CASSQGAGTEAFF. The chain links TRBV6-2 or TRBV6-3 to TRBJ1-1; D is perhaps TRBD1 (5 bases). The V and J ends lost 5 bases and 4 bases respectively, with 11 bases between them. This CDR3 region has 13 residues. Germline CDR1 MNHEY, CDR2 SVGEGT.

The gene calls are TRBV20-1 and TRBJ2-3, with 14 bases identical to TRBD2. V gave up 3 bases and J gave up 9 bases; unmatched junction bases: 11. This CDR3 has 16 amino acids. CDR1 DFQATT and CDR2 SNEGSKA come from the germline V gene (reference sequence). CDR3 loop: CSASAGTSGGKRTQYF. The CDR3 nucleotides read TGCAGTGCTAGTGCTGGGACTAGCGGGGGTAAGAGGACGCAGTATTTT.

The rearrangement uses TRBV5-1 and TRBJ2-7; no definite D call. From germline, CDR1 is SGHRS and CDR2 YFSETQ. V shed 0 bases and J shed 3 bases, with 4 bases lying between them. The CDR3 spans 12 residues. DNA for the CDR3: TGCGCCAGCAGCTTGGGAGGCTACGAGCAGTACTTC. Translation: CASSLGGYEQYF.

As DNA, the CDR3 is TGTGCCAGCTCACCACCGGCCGGGACAACTAACAATGAGCAGTTCTTC. Amino acid sequence: CASSPPAGTTNNEQFF. V is TRBV18 and J is TRBJ2-1; TRBD1 might be the D (6 bases). This CDR3 contains 16 residues. CDR1 and CDR2 from the germline V gene are KGHSH and LQKENI. V gave up 0 bases and J gave up 5 bases, with 14 bases separating them.

The CDR3 loop is CASSLTGQGNQPQHF. The CDR3 bases are TGCGCCAGCAGCTTGACGGGACAAGGGAATCAGCCCCAGCATTTT. The chain is built from TRBV5-1 and TRBJ1-5, with D possibly matching TRBD1 (6 bases). This CDR3 spans 15 amino acids. The germline gives CDR1 SGHRS, CDR2 YFSETQ. The V gene lost 1 base and the J gene lost 4 bases, with 12 bases spanning the gap.

The J gene is TRBJ1-5, the V gene TRBV2; D not resolved. Germline V gene sequence: CDR1 SNHLY, CDR2 FYNNEI. This CDR3 region has 14 residues. The germline V and J ends were trimmed by 3 bases and 0 bases, with 6 bases remaining between them. CDR3 bases: TGTGCCAGCAGTGATACAAATAGCAATCAGCCCCAGCATTTT. Protein: CASSDTNSNQPQHF. Using reference TRBV2 and TRBJ1-5 for the parts outside the CDR3, the full variable domain is EPEVTQTPSHQVTQMGQEVILRCVPISNHLYFYWYRQILGQKVEFLVSFYNNEISEKSEIFDDQFSVERPDGSNFTLKIRSTKLEDSAMYFCASSDTNSNQPQHFGDGTRLSIL.